This T cell receptor (beta chain) comes out of a study of CXCR3-negative and CXCR3-positive naive CD8 T cells. General study findings and limits: Most assays were run on fresh PBMCs (CXCR3 expression partially decreased after cryopreservation).

Germline CDR1 reads MGHRA; CDR2 reads YSYEKL. CDR3 length equals 16 residues. About this clonotype: Its matching antigen is unknown.

UMI-labeled 5' RACE yielded the TRB cDNA libraries. TCRdb derives one entry per CDR3 protein from the 5' RACE reads, leaving out DNA. The repertoire shows about 81,000 distinct CDR3 sequences; the top ten hold roughly 1.6%. The specimen was naive CXCR3- CD8+ T cells from blood. The subset: CD45RO-CCR7+CD27+CD95- naive CD8+ T cells lacking CXCR3 (TNR3-). The clonotype originates from a human donor in good health. Some clones in this sample may be carry-over from other donors' samples. The chain is built from TRBV4-1 and TRBJ2-7; there is no DNA to check the TCRdb D call of TRBD2. Here the CDR3 reads CASSQDGGVSAYEQYF.